This entry lists 32 T cell receptor beta chains sequenced from one sample in a study of a mutant IDH1 vaccine in newly diagnosed glioma. Stated time point: baseline, week 1 (first vaccination visit). Treatment noted: pre-vaccination baseline after standard-of-care therapy. Libraries were prepared by immunoSEQ multiplex PCR; TCRdb keeps only in-frame clonotypes and omits some of them. This sample has around 24,000 clones; about 89% occur once, and the top ten carry about 10%. Sequencing was performed on PBMCs, taken from a glioma patient treated with radiotherapy, temozolomide or both. Receptors originate from a man aged 25 to 40 with glioma.

The genes are TRBV7-9 and TRBJ1-3; 11 bases align to TRBD1. CDR3 size: 16 residues. J gave up 2 bases and V 5 bases, and 5 bases lay outside the gene matches. The germline gives CDR1 SEHNR, CDR2 FQNEAQ (reference sequence). CDR3 coding DNA: TGTGCCAGCAGCGCTGGACAGGGGGCAGCTGGAAACACCATATATTTT. Translation: CASSAGQGAAGNTIYF.

The chain uses TRBV18 and TRBJ1-5; D is uncertain. This CDR3 has 13 residues. Trimming shortened V by 2 bases and J by 5 bases, and 7 bases separated the two germline ends. In germline, CDR1 is KGHSH, CDR2 LQKENI. The CDR3 sequence: CASSPSRDQPQHF. Written as DNA, the CDR3 is TGTGCCAGCTCACCATCGAGAGATCAGCCCCAGCATTTT.

V gene TRBV6-6 combines with J gene TRBJ1-1; a possible D gene is TRBD1 (5 bases). The V end lost 5 bases, the J end lost 5 bases, and 18 bases lay between the germline ends. Germline CDR1 and CDR2: MNHNY and SVGAGI (reference sequence). The CDR3 has 15 residues. CDR3 nucleotide sequence: TGTGCCAGCAGTACGCCGGGGCGGGGGGGTACTGAAGCTTTCTTT. Its protein product is CASSTPGRGGTEAFF.

The rearrangement joins TRBV5-4 to TRBJ1-2; D is undetermined. Germline V gene data show CDR1 as SGHNT and CDR2 as YYREEE (reference sequence). The CDR3 extends over 15 amino acids. The V end was cut by 0 bases, the J end by 2 bases, with 11 bases between. CDR3 protein: CASSLGLGSNYGYTF. CDR3 DNA sequence: TGTGCCAGCAGCTTGGGCCTGGGCTCGAACTATGGCTACACCTTC.

This clone came up once. The genes are TRBV15 and TRBJ2-2, with a tentative D call TRBD2 (5 bases). The germline V gene encodes CDR1 LNHNV and CDR2 YYDKDF (reference sequence). Trimming took off 3 bases at V and 3 bases at J, with 11 bases between the two ends. The CDR3 consists of 15 residues. CDR3 sequence: CATSSLGNHTGELFF. CDR3 DNA sequence: TGTGCCACCAGCAGCCTCGGGAATCACACCGGGGAGCTGTTTTTT.

The chain employs TRBV2 and TRBJ2-1; 9 bases fit TRBD1. V lost 10 bases, J lost 7 bases, and 11 bases stayed unmatched. The germline V gene encodes CDR1 SNHLY and CDR2 FYNNEI. The CDR3 totals 14 residues. The CDR3 loop is CATELGTGLNEQFF. CDR3 bases: TGTGCCACCGAGCTGGGGACAGGGTTAAATGAGCAGTTCTTC.

The chain is built from TRBV5-6 and TRBJ2-7, with D possibly matching TRBD2 (6 bases). The CDR3 consists of 15 residues. V shed 0 bases and J shed 4 bases, with 14 bases lying between them. Germline V gives CDR1 SGHDT, CDR2 YYEEEE. CDR3 region: CASSLAGGWGYEQYF. CDR3 in DNA: TGTGCCAGCAGCTTGGCCGGAGGGTGGGGATACGAGCAGTACTTC.

The chain uses TRBV5-8 and TRBJ1-1, with 8 bases that match TRBD1. Germline assignment: CDR1 SGHTS and CDR2 YDEGEE. V lost 2 bases and J lost 1; bases outside the gene matches: 4. This CDR3 comprises 15 residues. Here the CDR3 DNA reads TGTGCCAGCAGCTTTACCGGGACAGGGAACACTGAAGCTTTCTTT. Translating it yields CASSFTGTGNTEAFF.

The rearrangement joins TRBV11-3 to TRBJ2-5; 13 nucleotides match TRBD2. The length of the CDR3 is 15 residues. CDR1 is SGHNT, CDR2 YENEEA, per germline. Germline trimming cut 5 bases from V and 4 bases from J; bases unmatched to any gene: 4. The CDR3 region is CASSLGTSGVETQYF. CDR3 nucleotides: TGTGCCAGCAGCCTTGGGACTAGCGGGGTAGAGACCCAGTACTTC.

J is TRBJ2-5 and V is TRBV5-1; 9 bases line up with TRBD1. The J call is uncertain, as TRBJ2-7 better fits the DNA end. This CDR3 is 15 amino acids long. Looked up from germline, CDR1 is SGHRS and CDR2 is YFSETQ. CDR3 nucleotides: TGCGCCAGCAGCAACTCCGGGACAGGGCTGTACGAGCAGTACTTC. Translated: CASSNSGTGLYEQYF.

J is TRBJ2-7 and V is TRBV2; 9 positions agree with TRBD1. The CDR3 runs 13 residues. Germline CDR1 and CDR2: SNHLY and FYNNEI. Unmatched junction bases numbered 4, after V lost 8 bases and J lost 2 bases. Written as DNA, the CDR3 is TGTGCCAGCGCACAGGGGGCCGCCTACGAGCAGTACTTC. Its translation: CASAQGAAYEQYF.

The V gene is TRBV6-5, the J gene TRBJ1-1, with 7 nucleotides matching TRBD1. This CDR3 has 12 amino acids. The V segment lost 5 bases and the J segment 7 bases; nucleotides outside the gene matches: 4. Looked up from germline, CDR1 is MNHEY and CDR2 is SVGAGI. As DNA, the CDR3 is TGTGCCAGCAGTCACAGGGGTGGTGAAGCTTTCTTT. This encodes CASSHRGGEAFF.

The rearrangement links TRBV29-1 to TRBJ1-1; D uncertain. Germline CDR1 reads SQVTM; CDR2 reads ANQGSEA. The CDR3 has 13 amino acids. With 6 bases removed from V and 1 base from J, the gap between germline ends came to 12 bases. The CDR3 reads CSVGQGRNTEAFF. The CDR3 DNA reads as TGCAGCGTCGGTCAAGGCAGGAACACTGAAGCTTTCTTT.

This clone occurred once. The chain employs TRBV5-6 and TRBJ1-1, with D possibly being TRBD1 (6 bases). The germline gives CDR1 SGHDT, CDR2 YYEEEE. The V gene lost 5 bases and the J gene lost 0 bases, with 17 bases spanning the gap. This CDR3 is 16 amino acids long. The CDR3 protein is CASRGSRTAMNTEAFF. The CDR3 nucleotides are TGTGCCAGCAGGGGATCCCGGACAGCAATGAACACTGAAGCTTTCTTT.

This clone was observed a few times. The rearrangement joins TRBV27 to TRBJ2-7; no clear D. CDR1 and CDR2 (germline): MNHEY, SMNVEV (reference sequence). The V and J ends lost 5 bases and 4 bases respectively, with 12 bases between them. This CDR3 contains 13 residues. The CDR3 DNA follows: TGTGCCAGCAGTCCCACCACGGAGTACGAGCAGTACTTC. Translation: CASSPTTEYEQYF.

The chain has TRBV5-1 and TRBJ2-6; D is possibly TRBD1 (5 bases). Per the germline V gene, CDR1 is SGHRS and CDR2 is YFSETQ. Between the trimmed V and J ends, which lost 2 bases and 1 base, there was a span of 7 bases. The CDR3 covers 15 residues. Here the CDR3 reads CASSLQVSGANVLTF. Here the CDR3 DNA reads TGCGCCAGCAGCTTACAGGTTTCTGGGGCCAACGTCCTGACTTTC.

The rearrangement joins TRBV14 to TRBJ2-2, with D uncertain. Germline V gene lookup returns CDR1 SGHDN and CDR2 FVKESK. Trimming pared 1 base from V and 6 bases from J, leaving 6 bases between. This CDR3 is 13 amino acids long. CDR3 sequence (DNA): TGTGCCAGCAGCCAAGCTTTCCCCGGGGAGCTGTTTTTT. This translates into CASSQAFPGELFF.

The rearrangement joins TRBV7-8 to TRBJ2-2; TRBD2 might be the D (5 bases). This CDR3 spans 17 amino acids. V lost 5 bases and J 4 bases, leaving 20 bases between the germline ends. Germline V CDR1 and CDR2: SGHVS, FQNEAQ. CDR3 loop: CASSPRTGSVRTGELFF. CDR3 nucleotides: TGTGCCAGCAGCCCCAGGACTGGGTCGGTTCGCACCGGGGAGCTGTTTTTT. Full variable domain (missing parts from reference TRBV7-8 and TRBJ2-2): GAGVSQSPRYKVAKRGQDVALRCDPISGHVSLFWYQQALGQGPEFLTYFQNEAQLDKSGLPSDRFFAERPEGSVSTLKIQRTQQEDSAVYLCASSPRTGSVRTGELFFGEGSRLTVL.

V usage is TRBV11-2 and J usage is TRBJ2-3; D is possibly TRBD1 (7 bases). Germline V gene sequence: CDR1 SGHAT, CDR2 FQNNGV. The CDR3 spans 15 residues. V lost 1 base and J 8 bases, leaving 16 bases between the germline ends. CDR3 nucleotide sequence: TGTGCCAGCAGCTTAGTAGGGCCTCAGGGGGGTACGCAGTATTTT. Translation: CASSLVGPQGGTQYF.

The chain uses TRBV7-9 and TRBJ2-1, with 8 bases lining up with TRBD2. Germline CDR1 SEHNR, CDR2 FQNEAQ (reference sequence). CDR3 length: 14 residues. Trimming cost V 2 bases and J 4 bases; bases outside gene matches: 1. CDR3 residues: CASSLTSGYNEQFF. The CDR3 nucleotides are TGTGCCAGCAGCTTAACTAGCGGATACAATGAGCAGTTCTTC.

V and J are TRBV28 and TRBJ1-1; D remains ambiguous. The CDR3 is 14 residues long. V lost 3 bases and J lost 0, with 8 bases in between. The V gene's germline CDR1 is MDHEN and CDR2 SYDVKM. The CDR3 loop reads CASSLPEMNTEAFF. The CDR3 DNA reads as TGTGCCAGCAGTTTGCCCGAGATGAACACTGAAGCTTTCTTT.

J is TRBJ1-5 and V is TRBV7-2, with D unclear. With 1 base removed from V and 6 bases from J, the gap between germline ends came to 10 bases. The germline V gene encodes CDR1 SGHTA and CDR2 FQGNSA. The CDR3 totals 14 residues. CDR3 residues: CASSLGRISQPQHF. The CDR3 nucleotides are TGTGCCAGCAGCTTAGGGAGGATAAGTCAGCCCCAGCATTTT. Together with reference TRBV7-2 and TRBJ1-5, the CDR3 gives the full variable domain: GAGVSQSPSNKVTEKGKDVELRCDPISGHTALYWYRQSLGQGLEFLIYFQGNSAPDKSGLPSDRFSAERTGGSVSTLTIQRTQQEDSAVYLCASSLGRISQPQHFGDGTRLSIL.

The chain carries TRBV4-2 and TRBJ2-1; 8 nucleotides agree with TRBD2. Germline V lookup: CDR1 LGHNA, CDR2 YNFKEQ. V gave up 5 bases and J gave up 2 bases; unmatched junction bases: 8. The CDR3 length is 16 residues. CDR3 loop: CASSGTGRGTYNEQFF. The CDR3 coding sequence is TGTGCCAGCAGCGGGACCGGGAGGGGGACCTACAATGAGCAGTTCTTC.

The chain is built from TRBV19 and TRBJ2-6; no clear D gene. Trimming removed 7 bases from V and 0 bases from J, with 10 bases in between. The CDR3 runs to 15 residues. Germline CDR1 reads LNHDA; CDR2 reads SQIVND (reference sequence). The DNA for the CDR3 is TGTGCCAGTACCGGACGGACCTCTGGGGCCAACGTCCTGACTTTC. It is translated as CASTGRTSGANVLTF.

This chain connects TRBV27 to TRBJ2-7; 10 bases agree with TRBD2. After removal of 1 base from V and 7 bases from J, the junction contained 7 bases not matched to a gene. CDR1 is MNHEY and CDR2 is SMNVEV in the germline V gene (reference sequence). CDR3 length equals 15 residues. The CDR3: CASSLFLAGVGEQYF. CDR3 bases: TGTGCCAGCAGTTTATTTCTAGCGGGAGTGGGTGAGCAGTACTTC.

V is TRBV5-1 and J is TRBJ2-1; tentatively, D is TRBD1 (6 bases). This CDR3 has 14 amino acids. The V end was cut by 6 bases, the J end by 2 bases, with 12 bases between. CDR1 SGHRS and CDR2 YFSETQ come from the germline V gene. In DNA, the CDR3 is TGCGCCAGCACCCCAGGGGACACCTACAATGAGCAGTTCTTC. Encoded protein: CASTPGDTYNEQFF.

The chain recombines TRBV27 with TRBJ2-3; the match to TRBD1 covers 10 bases. Germline V gene sequence: CDR1 MNHEY, CDR2 SMNVEV (reference sequence). This CDR3 is built from 13 residues. J lost 1 base, V lost 11 bases, and 3 bases had no gene match. In DNA, the CDR3 is TGTGCCGGACAGGGGGATCGCACAGATACGCAGTATTTT. It specifies CAGQGDRTDTQYF.

The chain carries TRBV18 and TRBJ2-1, with no clear D. This CDR3 has 13 residues. Trimming stripped 4 bases from V and 6 bases from J, with 10 bases between. Per germline, CDR1 KGHSH and CDR2 LQKENI. This CDR3 is CASSHGGFNEQFF. The CDR3, as DNA: TGTGCCAGCTCACATGGCGGTTTCAATGAGCAGTTCTTC.

This clone showed up just once. The chain recombines TRBV7-9 with TRBJ2-2, with 10 bases fitting TRBD1. Germline CDR1 and CDR2: SEHNR and FQNEAQ (reference sequence). The CDR3 sequence is 16 residues long. Trimming took 2 bases from V and 3 from J; bases not matched to a gene: 3. DNA for the CDR3: TGTGCCAGCAGCTTACTGACAGGGGGCTACACCGGGGAGCTGTTTTTT. Translation: CASSLLTGGYTGELFF.

Regarding this clone: Other nucleotide sequences from this sample produce the same CDR3. CDR3: CASSSTGISPLHF. The CDR3, as DNA: TGTGCCAGCAGTTCGACAGGGATTTCACCCCTCCACTTT. The chain employs TRBV6-6 and TRBJ1-6; 7 nucleotides match TRBD1. This CDR3 is built from 13 residues. V shed 4 bases and J 9 bases; nucleotides not matched to a gene: 3. Germline V gives CDR1 MNHNY, CDR2 SVGAGI (reference sequence).

The J gene is TRBJ2-3, the V gene TRBV6-1; D remains ambiguous. V was pared by 7 bases and J by 1 base, with 12 bases between. The CDR3 contains 14 residues. Looked up from germline, CDR1 is MNHNS and CDR2 is SASEGT. The CDR3 sequence is CASIYTLGTDTQYF. The CDR3 nucleotides are TGTGCCAGCATATACACCTTAGGCACAGATACGCAGTATTTT.

The gene calls are TRBV11-2 and TRBJ2-7; 14 bases fit TRBD2. The CDR3 loop spans 16 amino acids. Germline trimming cut 5 bases from V and 4 bases from J; bases unmatched to any gene: 7. Germline V gene lookup returns CDR1 SGHAT and CDR2 FQNNGV. The CDR3 reads CASSPPGLAGGYEQYF. CDR3 in DNA: TGTGCCAGCAGCCCCCCCGGACTAGCGGGAGGTTACGAGCAGTACTTC.